A selection of T cell receptor beta chains follows, all from one sample in a study of Ad26.COV2.S vaccination and SARS-CoV-2 variants. Clones were read by immunoSEQ multiplex PCR, and TCRdb kept only the in-frame ones, dropping some. In the table there are more than 85,000 clones, 80% of which are singletons. The starting material was peripheral blood, obtained after recovery from COVID-19. The receptors here all came from a human donor who had recovered from COVID-19. CDR3s include the opening cysteine and the closing phenylalanine or tryptophan. The D gene is left open where the match is weak. Rows give clone size only sometimes, using once, few, many, or a class for an expanded clone.

j_call | v_call | clone_size | d_call | cdr3_nt | cdr3_aa
TRBJ1-2 | TRBV30 | . | . | TGTGCCTGGAGAACAGGGAATTCCTTTGACTATGGCTACACCTTC | CAWRTGNSFDYGYTF
TRBJ1-5 | TRBV4-1 | . | . | TGCGCCAGCAGCCAAGTGGAAAATCAGCCCCAGCATTTT | CASSQVENQPQHF
TRBJ2-5 | TRBV3-1/TRBV3-2 | . | . | TGTGCCAGCAGCCGAATATGGGGGGATCAAGAGACCCAGTACTTC | CASSRIWGDQETQYF
TRBJ1-5 | TRBV28 | . | . | TGTGCCAGCAGTATGAAGGGACGGACCATCTTCTTTGATAGCAATCAGCCCCAGCATTTT | CASSMKGRTIFFDSNQPQHF
TRBJ1-6 | TRBV6-5 | . | TRBD1 | TGTGCCGCCGGGACAGATTATAATTCACCCCTCCACTTT | CAAGTDYNSPLHF
TRBJ2-5 | TRBV30 | . | . | TGTGCCTGGAGGGAGAGGGGCGGTGGGAAGGAGACCCAGTACTTC | CAWRERGGGKETQYF
TRBJ2-2 | TRBV5-1 | . | TRBD2 | TGCGCCAGCAGCTTGGACGGGGGGGCGAACACCGGGGAGCTGTTTTTT | CASSLDGGANTGELFF
TRBJ1-6 | TRBV9 | . | TRBD1 | TGTGCCAGCAGTGGAACCGGGACAGAAAATTCACCCCTCCACTTT | CASSGTGTENSPLHF
TRBJ2-4 | TRBV7-9 | . | . | TGTGCCAGCAGCGAAACAGGGAGGTGGCCGTACTTC | CASSETGRWPYF
TRBJ2-2 | TRBV11-1 | . | . | TGTGCCAGCAGCTTCGAAGCTGGGGGGATTGACGGGGAGCTGTTTTTT | CASSFEAGGIDGELFF
TRBJ1-2 | TRBV6-2/TRBV6-3 | . | TRBD1 | TGTGCCAGCAGTTATAGTCAGGGGGCGTTGGATAGCTACACCTTC | CASSYSQGALDSYTF
TRBJ2-7 | TRBV29-1 | . | . | TGCAGCGTCCCAACAGGGATGGAATACTACGAGCAGTACTTC | CSVPTGMEYYEQYF
TRBJ1-2 | TRBV7-9 | once | . | TGTGCCAGCAGCTTAGCGGTAGGAGGGGGAGCTAACTATGGCTACACCTTC | CASSLAVGGGANYGYTF
TRBJ2-7 | TRBV6-5 | . | . | TGTGCCAGCAGCGCTGGAGTGGACAGCTACGAGCAGTACTTC | CASSAGVDSYEQYF
TRBJ2-7 | TRBV4-1 | . | TRBD2 | TGCGCCAGCAGCCAAGCGACTAGCGGGGGTTTATCCTACGAGCAGTACTTC | CASSQATSGGLSYEQYF
TRBJ1-4 | TRBV25-1 | few | . | TGTGCCAGCAGTCCCCGGGTGGGTAGAATTGAAAAACTGTTTTTT | CASSPRVGRIEKLFF
TRBJ1-4 | TRBV6-5 | once | . | TGTGCCAGCAGTTACGGTCGGGATGCCATTGAAAAACTGTTTTTT | CASSYGRDAIEKLFF
TRBJ1-1 | TRBV7-2 | . | TRBD1 | TGTGCCAGCAGCTCCGGCCCTGGGACAGCTGCTGAAGCTTTCTTT | CASSSGPGTAAEAFF
TRBJ1-5 | TRBV2 | few | TRBD1 | TGTGCCAGCAGGACAGGGGTGGGAAAGCCCCAGCATTTT | CASRTGVGKPQHF
TRBJ1-2 | TRBV12-3/TRBV12-4 | . | . | TGTGCCAGCAGCCCGAGGCGCGGCTATGGCTACACCTTC | CASSPRRGYGYTF
TRBJ2-3 | TRBV19 | . | . | TGTGCCAGTAGAAAGGAGGATCCAGCCGACGGAGATACGCAGTATTTT | CASRKEDPADGDTQYF
TRBJ1-3 | TRBV28 | . | . | TGTGCCAGCAGTTTTTCTCCCGGGGGCTTGAGAAACACCATATATTTT | CASSFSPGGLRNTIYF
TRBJ1-1 | TRBV2 | . | . | TGTGCCAGCACGAAGGACACTGAAGCTTTCTTT | CASTKDTEAFF